The clone carrying this T cell receptor beta chain is termed large (0.1 to 1%). Its antigen is undetermined. This sample stems from a study of chemoradiotherapy in HPV16-positive cancers. Broader study findings: Only a couple of HPV16-positive patients supplied the functional HPV-specificity definition.

Over chemoradiotherapy, repertoires were sampled more than once. Deletions cut 5 bases from V and 6 bases from J, with 12 bases between. Per germline, CDR1 SGHNT and CDR2 YYREEE (reference sequence). This CDR3 region has 12 residues. Method: immunoSEQ multiplex PCR; TCRdb's copy keeps in-frame clones and lacks some. The table includes about 2,000 clones, approximately 81% detected once. Sequenced material: tumor tissue, taken from a patient who underwent chemoradiotherapy. The TCR comes from a human donor with HPV-associated anogenital cancer. V is TRBV5-4 and J is TRBJ2-7, with D tentatively TRBD2 (6 bases). The CDR3 DNA sequence: TGTGCCAGCAGACTCGGGACTCGCGAGCAGTACTTC. Translation: CASRLGTREQYF.